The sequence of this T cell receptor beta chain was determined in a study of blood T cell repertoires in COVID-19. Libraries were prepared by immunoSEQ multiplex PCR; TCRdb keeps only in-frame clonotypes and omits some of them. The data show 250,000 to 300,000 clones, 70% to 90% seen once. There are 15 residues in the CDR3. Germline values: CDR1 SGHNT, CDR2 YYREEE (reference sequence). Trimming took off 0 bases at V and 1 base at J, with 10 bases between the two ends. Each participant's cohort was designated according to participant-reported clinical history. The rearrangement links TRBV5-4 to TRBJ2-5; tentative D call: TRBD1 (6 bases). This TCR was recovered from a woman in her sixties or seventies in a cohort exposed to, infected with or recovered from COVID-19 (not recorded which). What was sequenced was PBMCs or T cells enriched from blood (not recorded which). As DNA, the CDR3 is TGTGCCAGCAGCTTGGGACAGGCGCTCCAAGAGACCCAGTACTTC. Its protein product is CASSLGQALQETQYF. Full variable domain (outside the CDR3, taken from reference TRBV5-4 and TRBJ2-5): ETGVTQSPTHLIKTRGQQVTLRCSSQSGHNTVSWYQQALGQGPQFIFQYYREEENGRGNFPPRFSGLQFPNYSSELNVNALELDDSALYLCASSLGQALQETQYFGPGTRLLVL.